The next 9 T cell receptor beta chains were all read from a single sample in a study of blood T cells in healthy people across ages. Primers used in a second PCR of about 7 to 12 cycles were a sample-barcoded 5' primer and a J-beta primer mix. TCRdb re-derived calls from the 5' RACE reads in MiXCR, one entry per CDR3 protein. The data hold 1.5 million to 2 million distinct CDR3 sequences, with about 30% observed a single time. The sequencing sample was made of blood. These receptors were obtained from a woman aged 25 to 39 in good health.

This rearrangement joins TRBV29-1 to TRBJ2-5; weak D call: TRBD2 (5 bases). V lost 1 base, J lost 7 bases, and 10 bases lay in between. Germline loops: CDR1 SQVTM, CDR2 ANQGSEA. The CDR3 totals 12 residues. CDR3 coding DNA: TGCAGCGTTGAAGGGCGGGTCGGGACCCAGTACTTC. This codes for CSVEGRVGTQYF.

To note about this clonotype: Germline and junction disagree at one end, which may indicate a read error. The chain combines TRBV5-4 with TRBJ2-1, with TRBD2 identical over 7 bases. This CDR3 has 16 amino acids. CDR1 SGHNT and CDR2 YYREEE come from the germline V gene (reference sequence). The CDR3 region has the DNA TGTGCCTGCAGCCCTCAAAGGACTAGTGGTTACAATGAGCAGTTCTTC. This gives the protein CACSPQRTSGYNEQFF. Full variable domain (missing parts from reference TRBV5-4 and TRBJ2-1): ETGVTQSPTHLIKTRGQQVTLRCSSQSGHNTVSWYQQALGQGPQFIFQYYREEENGRGNFPPRFSGLQFPNYSSELNVNALELDDSALYLCACSPQRTSGYNEQFFGPGTRLTVL.

The CDR3 is CSVLTSSFEETQYF. In nucleotides, the CDR3 is TGCAGTGTCCTAACTAGCAGCTTCGAAGAGACCCAGTACTTC. The chain joins TRBV20-1 to TRBJ2-5, with D possibly TRBD2 on 6 matching bases. Deletions cut 7 bases from V and 3 bases from J, with 18 bases between. Germline loops: CDR1 DFQATT, CDR2 SNEGSKA (reference sequence). This CDR3 has 14 residues.

Comment on this clonotype: A much more abundant neighbour one base away suggests this may be a read error. V and J are TRBV2 and TRBJ2-1, with 8 positions matching TRBD2. With 5 bases clipped from V and 4 bases from J, the junction kept 10 bases outside the gene matches. This CDR3 contains 16 residues. The germline V gene has CDR1 SNHLY and CDR2 FYNNEI. This CDR3 reads CASSSRTGGGYNEQFF. CDR3 DNA sequence: TGTGCCAGCAGTTCCCGGACTGGCGGGGGGTACAATGAGCAGTTCTTC.

This clonotype was seen at least ten times. CDR3 sequence (DNA): TGCAGTGCTAGAGCAAGTGGTGTCAGGGTGATAGTGGGCTACACCTTC. It is translated as CSARASGVRVIVGYTF. V usage is TRBV20-1 and J usage is TRBJ1-2; a possible D gene is TRBD1 (5 bases). Germline lookup yields CDR1 DFQATT and CDR2 SNEGSKA (reference sequence). The CDR3 is 16 residues long. The V and J ends lost 1 base and 8 bases respectively, with 23 bases between them.

This rearrangement joins TRBV5-1 to TRBJ2-2; D possibly corresponds to TRBD1 (6 bases). V lost 7 bases and J 0 bases, leaving 13 bases between the germline ends. The CDR3 loop spans 15 amino acids. Per the germline V gene, CDR1 is SGHRS and CDR2 is YFSETQ. Written as DNA, the CDR3 is TGCGCCAGCCAAGTCCGGACAGCGAACACCGGGGAGCTGTTTTTT. Its protein is CASQVRTANTGELFF.

Only a few counts were recorded for this clonotype. The chain uses TRBV5-8 and TRBJ2-1; D is ambiguous. This CDR3 has 11 residues. CDR1 and CDR2 from the germline V gene are SGHTS and YDEGEE. V shed 4 bases and J shed 7 bases, with 6 bases lying between them. The CDR3 sequence is CASSDKNEQFF. In nucleotides, the CDR3 is TGTGCCAGCAGCGATAAAAATGAGCAGTTCTTC.

Notes on this clonotype: A much more abundant neighbour one base away suggests this may be a read error. The chain has TRBV24-1 and TRBJ2-7; D is possibly TRBD1 (8 bases). CDR1 is KGHDR and CDR2 is SFDVKD in the germline V gene. There are 16 residues in the CDR3. The DNA of the CDR3 is TGTACCACCAGTGATCCTGACAGGGGAGGGAACTACGAGCAGTACTTC. This codes for CTTSDPDRGGNYEQYF.

The sample holds a few counts of this clonotype. The genes are TRBV7-9 and TRBJ2-3; 11 bases map to TRBD2. After removal of 5 bases from V and 4 bases from J, the junction contained 2 bases not matched to a gene. The germline CDR1 and CDR2 sequences are SEHNR and FQNEAQ (reference sequence). The CDR3 is 14 amino acids. CDR3 bases: TGTGCCAGCAGCATTAGCGGGGGGGCAGATACGCAGTATTTT. It encodes CASSISGGADTQYF. The full variable domain, its missing parts supplied by reference TRBV7-9 and TRBJ2-3, is DTGVSQNPRHKITKRGQNVTFRCDPISEHNRLYWYRQTLGQGPEFLTYFQNEAQLEKSRLLSDRFSAERPKGSFSTLEIQRTEQGDSAMYLCASSISGGADTQYFGPGTRLTVL.